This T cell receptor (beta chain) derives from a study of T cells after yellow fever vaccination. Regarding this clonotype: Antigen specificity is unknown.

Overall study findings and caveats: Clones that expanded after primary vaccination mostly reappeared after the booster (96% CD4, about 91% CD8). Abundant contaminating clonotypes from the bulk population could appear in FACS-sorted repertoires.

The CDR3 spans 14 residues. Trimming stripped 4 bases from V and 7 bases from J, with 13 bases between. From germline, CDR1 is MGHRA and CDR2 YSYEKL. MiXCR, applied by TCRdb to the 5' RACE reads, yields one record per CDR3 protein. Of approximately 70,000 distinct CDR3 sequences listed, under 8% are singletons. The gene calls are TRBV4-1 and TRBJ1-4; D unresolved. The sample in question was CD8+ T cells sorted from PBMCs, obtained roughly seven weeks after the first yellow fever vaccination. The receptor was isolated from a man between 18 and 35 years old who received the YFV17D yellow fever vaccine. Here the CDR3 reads CASSPRGGGEKLFF. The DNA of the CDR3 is TGCGCCAGCAGCCCCCGAGGAGGTGGTGAAAAACTGTTTTTT.